This T cell receptor beta chain was sequenced in a study of graft-versus-host responses after intestinal transplantation. This clone has a single count. Its target is unknown. From germline, CDR1 is MNHEY and CDR2 SMNVEV (reference sequence). V gave up 7 bases and J gave up 0 bases; unmatched junction bases: 12. The CDR3 loop spans 19 amino acids. Clones were read by immunoSEQ multiplex PCR, and TCRdb kept only the in-frame ones, dropping some. The sample shows 40,000 to 55,000 clones, about 89% of them seen only once. This rearrangement joins TRBV27 to TRBJ2-6; 10 nucleotides agree with TRBD1. Sequenced material: unstimulated CD4+ T cells sorted from spleen or lymph node cells, taken before transplant. This TCR was sampled from a human donor who was the organ donor for an intestinal transplant. The CDR3 protein is CASTRQGTGATSGANVLTF. DNA for the CDR3: TGTGCCAGCACCCGACAGGGGACAGGGGCAACCTCTGGGGCCAACGTCCTGACTTTC.